These T cell receptor beta chains were read from a single sample in a study of radiotherapy plus CTLA-4 blockade in lung cancer. The repertoire was sequenced with immunoSEQ multiplex PCR; TCRdb's copy has only in-frame clones and lacks some. Of tens of thousands of clones in the sample, 60% to 80% were seen once. The sample here was peripheral blood, taken from a patient treated with radiotherapy plus ipilimumab. The receptors originated from a human donor with non-small cell lung cancer who had stable disease on radiotherapy plus ipilimumab. Both conserved end residues are part of each CDR3. A D gene is named only where the DNA matches it firmly. Part of the rows lack a size; the others show once, few, many or a class for expanded clones.

TRBJ1-2 - - TRBV6-6 CASSYPYGKLRTGYTF TGTGCCAGCAGTTACCCGTACGGGAAACTGCGAACGGGCTACACCTTC
TRBJ1-2 - few TRBV7-2 CASSLFGDGYTF TGTGCCAGCAGCTTATTCGGGGATGGCTACACCTTC
TRBJ2-2 TRBD1 - TRBV5-6 CASSRDRAVGGELFF TGTGCCAGCAGCCGCGACAGGGCGGTGGGCGGGGAGCTGTTTTTT
TRBJ1-5 - - TRBV27 CASSSTVGNQPQHF TGTGCCAGCAGTTCGACAGTGGGCAATCAGCCCCAGCATTTT
TRBJ1-6 - - TRBV27 CASSLGPNSPLHF TGTGCCAGCAGTTTAGGGCCTAATTCACCCCTCCACTTT
TRBJ2-7 - once TRBV5-6 CASRRGGASSYEQYF TGTGCCAGCAGGCGGGGCGGGGCGAGCTCCTACGAGCAGTACTTC
TRBJ2-3 - - TRBV7-8 CASSTTGSTDTQYF TGTGCCAGCAGCACGACGGGTAGCACAGATACGCAGTATTTT
TRBJ2-7 - - TRBV7-9 CASSQTISPGRPYEQYF TGTGCCAGCAGCCAGACAATATCACCGGGACGCCCCTACGAGCAGTACTTC
TRBJ2-3 TRBD2 - TRBV19 CASSIGGGPTDTQYF TGTGCCAGTAGTATCGGGGGGGGGCCAACAGATACGCAGTATTTT
TRBJ1-1 TRBD1 - TRBV29-1 CSVEGQGAVEAFF TGCAGCGTTGAAGGACAGGGGGCGGTTGAAGCTTTCTTT
TRBJ2-1 TRBD2 - TRBV27 CASSLKRGGFHEQFF TGTGCCAGCAGTTTAAAGCGGGGGGGCTTTCATGAGCAGTTCTTC
TRBJ1-5 TRBD1 - TRBV27 CASSPLTGNQPQHF TGTGCCAGCAGTCCTCTGACAGGGAATCAGCCCCAGCATTTT
TRBJ2-3 - - TRBV4-1 CASSQDGAYRTQYF TGCGCCAGCAGCCAAGACGGGGCTTACAGAACGCAGTATTTT
TRBJ2-5 TRBD1 - TRBV12-5 CASGLVGTGEGETQYF TGTGCTAGTGGTTTGGTCGGGACAGGGGAGGGAGAGACCCAGTACTTC
TRBJ2-2 TRBD1 - TRBV14 CASSGPGTGFLTGELFF TGTGCCAGCAGCGGCCCCGGGACAGGGTTTTTGACCGGGGAGCTGTTTTTT
TRBJ2-2 - - TRBV27 CASSLSWWAGNTGELFF TGTGCCAGCAGTTTATCATGGTGGGCAGGGAACACCGGGGAGCTGTTTTTT
TRBJ2-1 TRBD2 - TRBV9 CASSVGGGGNNEQFF TGTGCCAGCAGCGTAGGGGGCGGGGGAAACAATGAGCAGTTCTTC
TRBJ1-1 - - TRBV19 CASSAGGGTTEAFF TGTGCCAGTAGTGCCGGGGGAGGGACCACTGAAGCTTTCTTT
TRBJ1-4 TRBD1 - TRBV6-1 CASRGQEWPNEKLFF TGTGCCAGCAGAGGACAGGAATGGCCTAATGAAAAACTGTTTTTT
TRBJ2-3 - - TRBV19 CASSIDLFTVADTQYF TGTGCCAGTAGTATAGATCTTTTTACAGTAGCAGATACGCAGTATTTT
TRBJ1-1 - few TRBV6-5 CASSQNLGGATEAFF TGTGCCAGCAGTCAAAACCTAGGGGGGGCAACTGAAGCTTTCTTT
TRBJ2-3 - - TRBV13 CASQQRRATDTQYF TGTGCCAGCCAACAGCGCAGGGCGACAGATACGCAGTATTTT
TRBJ2-1 TRBD1 - TRBV6-1 CASSGRGQGIYNEQFF TGTGCCAGCAGTGGACGAGGACAGGGAATCTACAATGAGCAGTTCTTC
TRBJ1-1 - once TRBV10-2 CASIERVKGEAFF TGCGCCAGCATCGAGAGGGTGAAGGGTGAAGCTTTCTTT
TRBJ1-5 - few TRBV27 CASSSFLRGGSWPQHF TGTGCCAGCAGTTCCTTTCTCAGGGGAGGGTCGTGGCCCCAGCATTTT
TRBJ2-3 TRBD2 - TRBV5-8 CASPGTSGYTDTQYF TGTGCCAGCCCAGGGACTAGCGGATACACAGATACGCAGTATTTT
TRBJ1-1 - few TRBV6-6 CASIPDRPITEAFF TGTGCCAGCATCCCGGACAGACCTATCACTGAAGCTTTCTTT
TRBJ2-1 TRBD2 - TRBV5-1 CASSADSGGFYNEQFF TGCGCCAGCAGCGCAGATAGCGGGGGGTTCTACAATGAGCAGTTCTTC
TRBJ1-6 - - TRBV12-5 CASGPRGGSPLHF TGTGCTAGTGGTCCACGGGGGGGCTCACCCCTCCACTTT
TRBJ1-1 - - TRBV27 CASSLRTDTEAFF TGTGCCAGCAGTTTACGGACAGACACTGAAGCTTTCTTT
TRBJ1-2 - - TRBV6-5 CASSLQGDYGYTF TGTGCCAGCAGTTTACAGGGTGACTATGGCTACACCTTC
TRBJ1-2 - - TRBV29-1 CSVWGGDGYTF TGCAGCGTGTGGGGCGGGGATGGCTACACCTTC
TRBJ1-6 - few TRBV18 CASSPSGSRGSPLHF TGTGCCAGCTCCCCCTCCGGGTCTCGGGGGTCACCCCTCCACTTT
TRBJ2-3 - few TRBV28 CASIASTDTQYF TGTGCCAGCATTGCTAGCACAGATACGCAGTATTTT
TRBJ2-1 - once TRBV6-1 CASSFLHNEQFF TGTGCCAGCAGCTTCCTACACAATGAGCAGTTCTTC
TRBJ2-5 - - TRBV2 CASQGGETQYF TGTGCCAGCCAGGGCGGGGAGACCCAGTACTTC
TRBJ2-4 - - TRBV6-1 CASQSSFGPNIQYF TGTGCCAGCCAGTCCTCCTTCGGGCCAAACATTCAGTACTTC
TRBJ1-2 - - TRBV27 CASSLSEGGSYGYTF TGTGCCAGCAGTTTGAGCGAGGGCGGGAGTTATGGCTACACCTTC
TRBJ1-1 - - TRBV6-5 CASSFIGGNTEAFF TGTGCCAGCAGTTTTATCGGGGGCAACACTGAAGCTTTCTTT
TRBJ1-6 - - TRBV2 CASSEATANVNSPLHF TGTGCCAGCAGTGAAGCCACAGCTAACGTTAATTCACCCCTCCACTTT
TRBJ1-3 TRBD1 - TRBV28 CASSLPKQGAGGNTIYF TGTGCCAGCAGTTTACCCAAACAGGGGGCGGGAGGAAACACCATATATTTT
TRBJ1-2 - - TRBV27 CASSPAGRTVYGYTF TGTGCCAGCAGTCCCGCGGGACGGACGGTCTATGGCTACACCTTC
TRBJ1-6 TRBD1 - TRBV18 CASSPDRVKGALHF TGTGCCAGCTCACCAGACAGGGTCAAGGGAGCCCTCCACTTT